This T cell receptor beta chain originates from a study of regulatory T cells in long-lasting Graves disease. Time point: newly diagnosed GD, antithyroid drugs for less than 3 months. Preparation of the TCR library used RNA extracted from PBMCs. The authors drew patients from an endocrinology department in Xi'an, China. The sample holds a few counts of this clonotype. This clone may be a read error of a much larger clone one base away. The length of the CDR3 is 12 residues. Germline V gives CDR1 DFQATT, CDR2 SNEGSKA (reference sequence). Arm-PCR with iRepertoire HTBI primers amplified the CDR3 regions for these TCR beta libraries. A single record per CDR3 protein comes from TCRdb applying MiXCR to the multiplex PCR reads. The sample gives about 380,000 distinct CDR3 sequences, about 16% of which show up once; about 20% is in the top ten.

The specimen was peripheral blood mononuclear cells (PBMCs), collected at new diagnosis, from a patient treated with antithyroid drugs. The chain combines TRBV20-1 with TRBJ1-2; no clear D. The origin of this receptor is a female donor with Graves disease. The CDR3 nucleotides are TGCAGTGCTACCCCGGGAGGCTATGGCAACACCTTC. The encoded protein is CSATPGGYGNTF.